This T cell receptor (beta chain) was obtained from a study of cytomegalovirus exposure and HLA in healthy donors. This PCR relied on a set of 60 Vbeta primers and 13 Jbeta primers. The protocol was immunoSEQ multiplex PCR, while the TCRdb copy is restricted to in-frame clones and leaves out a portion. The sample spans about 77,000 clones; the ten largest clones claim 12% to 15%. Germline V CDR1 and CDR2: SGHDT, YYEEEE. With V trimmed by 6 bases and J by 8 bases, 13 bases remained unmatched. The length of the CDR3 is 15 residues. Sequenced material: PBMCs. The clonotype originates from a man aged 50 or older in good health and CMV-seropositive. The chain is built from TRBV5-6 and TRBJ2-1, with 8 bases lining up with TRBD2. DNA of the CDR3: TGTGCCAGCATCCCAGGGAGCGGGGGCAGGGATGAGCAGTTCTTC. Translation: CASIPGSGGRDEQFF.